The entry below gives a single TCR beta chain sequence along with its context. The CDR3 extends over 13 amino acids. Trimming at V came to 3 bases and at J to 5 bases, leaving 4 bases not matched to a gene. In germline, CDR1 is SGHRS, CDR2 YFSETQ. The Seattle patients joined while their infection was active and were tracked longitudinally afterward. Per the study methods: Estimates of nucleated cell counts were drawn from the amplification of reference gene primers. Measured with immunoSEQ multiplex PCR; TCRdb has only the in-frame clones, and not every one. D and trimming come from the DNA, and the V and J calls and clone size come from that table. The data contain a few hundred thousand clones, 75% to 90% of them singletons. This record comes from a study of blood T cell repertoires in COVID-19. Study at large: From T cells, B-cell-depleted T cells, or PBMCs came the material, which was cDNA or gDNA.

The sample was peripheral blood. V gene TRBV5-1 combines with J gene TRBJ2-7; 8 bases align to TRBD1. The receptor comes from a woman of 80 years or more with COVID-19, enrolled during active disease. The CDR3 loop reads CASSSGGPDEQYF. In DNA form, the CDR3 reads TGCGCCAGCAGCTCAGGGGGCCCCGACGAGCAGTACTTC.